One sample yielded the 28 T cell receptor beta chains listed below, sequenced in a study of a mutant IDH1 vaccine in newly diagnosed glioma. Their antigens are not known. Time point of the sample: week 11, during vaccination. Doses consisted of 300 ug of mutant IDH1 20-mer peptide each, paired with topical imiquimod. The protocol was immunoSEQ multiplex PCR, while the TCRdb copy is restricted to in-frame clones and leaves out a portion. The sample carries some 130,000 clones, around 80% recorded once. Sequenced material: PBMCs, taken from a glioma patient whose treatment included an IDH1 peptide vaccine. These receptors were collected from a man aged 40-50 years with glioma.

The CDR3 nucleotides read TGCGCCAGCAGCTTGGATGGGATCGGGGAGCTGTTTTTT. It encodes CASSLDGIGELFF. The chain joins TRBV5-1 to TRBJ2-2; D is unclear. With 0 bases removed from V and 7 bases from J, the gap between germline ends came to 7 bases. Germline assignment: CDR1 SGHRS and CDR2 YFSETQ. This CDR3 contains 13 residues. Supplemented by reference TRBV5-1 and TRBJ2-2, the full variable domain reads KAGVTQTPRYLIKTRGQQVTLSCSPISGHRSVSWYQQTPGQGLQFLFEYFSETQRNKGNFPGRFSGRQFSNSRSEMNVSTLELGDSALYLCASSLDGIGELFFGEGSRLTVL.

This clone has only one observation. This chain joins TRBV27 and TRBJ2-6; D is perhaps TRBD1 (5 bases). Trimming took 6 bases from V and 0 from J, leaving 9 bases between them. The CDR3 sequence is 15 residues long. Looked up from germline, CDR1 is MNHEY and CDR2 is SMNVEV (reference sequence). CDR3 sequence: CASRPRDSGANVLTF. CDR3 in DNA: TGTGCCAGCAGACCCAGGGACTCTGGGGCCAACGTCCTGACTTTC.

The CDR3 bases are TGTGCCAGCAGCTTAGTATCGTATGGGGCCGGGGAGCTGTTTTTT. This gives the protein CASSLVSYGAGELFF. The V gene is TRBV7-2, the J gene TRBJ2-2; D ambiguous. This CDR3 spans 15 amino acids. The germline V and J ends were trimmed by 1 base and 6 bases, with 12 bases remaining between them. In germline, CDR1 is SGHTA, CDR2 FQGNSA.

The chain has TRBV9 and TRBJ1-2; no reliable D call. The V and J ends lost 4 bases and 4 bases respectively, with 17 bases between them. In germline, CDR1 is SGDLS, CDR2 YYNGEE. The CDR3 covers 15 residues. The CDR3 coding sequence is TGTGCCAGCAGCCCAACTGACATGGGTAGCTATGGCTACACCTTC. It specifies CASSPTDMGSYGYTF.

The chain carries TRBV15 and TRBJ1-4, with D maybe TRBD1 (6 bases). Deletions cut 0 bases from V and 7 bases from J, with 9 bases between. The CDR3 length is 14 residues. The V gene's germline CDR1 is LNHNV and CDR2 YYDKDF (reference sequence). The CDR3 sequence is CATSRDKGGEKLFF. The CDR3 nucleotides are TGTGCCACCAGCAGAGATAAGGGGGGTGAAAAACTGTTTTTT.

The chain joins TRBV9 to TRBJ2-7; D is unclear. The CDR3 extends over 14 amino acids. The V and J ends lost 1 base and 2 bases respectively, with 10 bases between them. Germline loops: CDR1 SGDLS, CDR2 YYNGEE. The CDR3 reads CASSVPGSTYEQYF. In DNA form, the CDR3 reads TGTGCCAGCAGCGTACCCGGGTCCACCTACGAGCAGTACTTC.

The CDR3 DNA reads as TGTGCCATCAGCGATGGACCGCTCTCGGGGTATGGCTACACCTTC. It specifies CAISDGPLSGYGYTF. The chain uses TRBV10-3 and TRBJ1-2; D call uncertain. This CDR3 has 15 residues. Germline lookup yields CDR1 ENHRY and CDR2 SYGVKD. With 6 bases removed from V and 5 bases from J, the gap between germline ends came to 19 bases.

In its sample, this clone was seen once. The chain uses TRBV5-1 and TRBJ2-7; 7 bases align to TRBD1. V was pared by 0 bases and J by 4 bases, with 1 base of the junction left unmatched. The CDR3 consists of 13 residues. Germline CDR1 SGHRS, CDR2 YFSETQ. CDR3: CASSLVQGYEQYF. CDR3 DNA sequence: TGCGCCAGCAGCTTGGTACAGGGGTACGAGCAGTACTTC. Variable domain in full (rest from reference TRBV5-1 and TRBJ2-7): KAGVTQTPRYLIKTRGQQVTLSCSPISGHRSVSWYQQTPGQGLQFLFEYFSETQRNKGNFPGRFSGRQFSNSRSEMNVSTLELGDSALYLCASSLVQGYEQYFGPGTRLTVT.

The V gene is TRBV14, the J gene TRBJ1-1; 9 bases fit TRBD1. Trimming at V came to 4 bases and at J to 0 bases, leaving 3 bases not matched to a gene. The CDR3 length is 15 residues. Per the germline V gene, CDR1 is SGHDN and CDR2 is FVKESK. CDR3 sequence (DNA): TGTGCCAGCAGCCGCTACAGGGGGCTGAACACTGAAGCTTTCTTT. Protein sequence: CASSRYRGLNTEAFF.

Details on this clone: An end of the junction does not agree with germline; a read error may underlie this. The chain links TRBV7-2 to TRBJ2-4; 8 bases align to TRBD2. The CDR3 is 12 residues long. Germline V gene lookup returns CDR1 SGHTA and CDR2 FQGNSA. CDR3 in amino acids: CASSLPGGPTDF. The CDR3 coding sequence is TGTGCCAGCAGCTTACCGGGGGGGCCGACGGACTTC. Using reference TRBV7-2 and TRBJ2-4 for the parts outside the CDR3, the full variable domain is GAGVSQSPSNKVTEKGKDVELRCDPISGHTALYWYRQSLGQGLEFLIYFQGNSAPDKSGLPSDRFSAERTGGSVSTLTIQRTQQEDSAVYLCASSLPGGPTDFGAGTRLSVL.

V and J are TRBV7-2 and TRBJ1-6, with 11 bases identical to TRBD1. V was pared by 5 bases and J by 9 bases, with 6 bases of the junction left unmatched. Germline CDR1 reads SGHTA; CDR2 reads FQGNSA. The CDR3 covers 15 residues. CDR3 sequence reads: CASSPLDRGLSPLHF. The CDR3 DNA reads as TGTGCCAGCAGCCCCTTGGACAGGGGGCTTTCACCCCTCCACTTT.

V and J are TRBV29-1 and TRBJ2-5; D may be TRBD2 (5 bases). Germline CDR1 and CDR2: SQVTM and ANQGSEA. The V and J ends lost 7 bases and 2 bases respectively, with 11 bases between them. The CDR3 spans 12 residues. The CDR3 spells CSARRVQETQYF. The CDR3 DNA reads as TGCAGCGCCCGGCGGGTGCAAGAGACCCAGTACTTC.

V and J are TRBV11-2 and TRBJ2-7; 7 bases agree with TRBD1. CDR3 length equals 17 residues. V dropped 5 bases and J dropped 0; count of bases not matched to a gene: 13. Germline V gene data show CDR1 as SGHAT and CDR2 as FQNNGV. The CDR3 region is CASSPHPGQYNSYEQYF. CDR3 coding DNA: TGTGCCAGCAGCCCCCACCCGGGACAGTATAACTCCTACGAGCAGTACTTC.

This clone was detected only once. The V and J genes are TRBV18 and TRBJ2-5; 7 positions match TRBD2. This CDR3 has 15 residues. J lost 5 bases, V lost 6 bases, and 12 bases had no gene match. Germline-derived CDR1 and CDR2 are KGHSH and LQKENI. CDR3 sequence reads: CASSPRDAGAETQYF. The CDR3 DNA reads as TGTGCCAGCTCCCCAAGGGATGCGGGAGCGGAGACCCAGTACTTC.

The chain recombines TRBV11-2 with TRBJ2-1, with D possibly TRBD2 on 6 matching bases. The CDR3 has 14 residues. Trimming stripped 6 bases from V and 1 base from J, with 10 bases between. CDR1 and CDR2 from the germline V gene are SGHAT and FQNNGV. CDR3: CASRAGGSYNEQFF. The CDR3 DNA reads TGTGCCAGCAGGGCCGGGGGTTCCTACAATGAGCAGTTCTTC.

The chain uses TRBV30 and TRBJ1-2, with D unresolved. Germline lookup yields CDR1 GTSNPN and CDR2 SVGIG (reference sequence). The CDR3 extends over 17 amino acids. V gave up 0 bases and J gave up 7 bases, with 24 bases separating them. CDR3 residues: CAWSVRSGRQVVGGYTF. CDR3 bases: TGTGCCTGGAGTGTACGGTCAGGCCGGCAAGTGGTTGGTGGCTACACCTTC.

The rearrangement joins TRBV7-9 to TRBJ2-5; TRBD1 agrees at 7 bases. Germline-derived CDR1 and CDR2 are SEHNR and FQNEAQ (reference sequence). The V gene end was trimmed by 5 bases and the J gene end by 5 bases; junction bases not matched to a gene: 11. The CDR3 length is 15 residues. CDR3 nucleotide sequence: TGTGCCAGCAGCCCGACAGGGTCCGAGGCGGAGACCCAGTACTTC. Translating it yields CASSPTGSEAETQYF.

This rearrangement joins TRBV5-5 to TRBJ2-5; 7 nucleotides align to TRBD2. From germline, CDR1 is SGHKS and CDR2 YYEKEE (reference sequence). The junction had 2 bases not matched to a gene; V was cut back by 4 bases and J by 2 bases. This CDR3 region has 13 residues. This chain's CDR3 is CASSTGLQETQYF. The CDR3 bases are TGTGCCAGCAGCACGGGACTACAAGAGACCCAGTACTTC.

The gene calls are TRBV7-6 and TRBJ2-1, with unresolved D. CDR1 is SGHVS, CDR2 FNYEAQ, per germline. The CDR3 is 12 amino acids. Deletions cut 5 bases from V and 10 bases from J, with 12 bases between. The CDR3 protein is CASSPAVGEQFF. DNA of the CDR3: TGTGCCAGCAGCCCCGCCGTAGGGGAGCAGTTCTTC.

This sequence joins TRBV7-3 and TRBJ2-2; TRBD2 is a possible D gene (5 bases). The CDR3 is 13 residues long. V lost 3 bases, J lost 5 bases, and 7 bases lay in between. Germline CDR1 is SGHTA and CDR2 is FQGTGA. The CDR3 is CASSFRETGELFF. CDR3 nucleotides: TGTGCCAGCAGCTTTAGGGAGACCGGGGAGCTGTTTTTT.

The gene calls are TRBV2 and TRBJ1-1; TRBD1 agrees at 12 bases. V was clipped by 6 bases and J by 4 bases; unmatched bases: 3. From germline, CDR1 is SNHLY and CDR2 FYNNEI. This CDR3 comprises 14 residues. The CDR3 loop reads CASRRGQGATEAFF. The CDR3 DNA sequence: TGTGCCAGCAGGAGGGGACAGGGGGCCACTGAAGCTTTCTTT. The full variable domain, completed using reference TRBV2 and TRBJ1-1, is EPEVTQTPSHQVTQMGQEVILRCVPISNHLYFYWYRQILGQKVEFLVSFYNNEISEKSEIFDDQFSVERPDGSNFTLKIRSTKLEDSAMYFCASRRGQGATEAFFGQGTRLTVV.

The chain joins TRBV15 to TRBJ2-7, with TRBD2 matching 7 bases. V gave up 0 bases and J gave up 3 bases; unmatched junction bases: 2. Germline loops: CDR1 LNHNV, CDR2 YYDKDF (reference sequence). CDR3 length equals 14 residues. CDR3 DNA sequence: TGTGCCACCAGCAGAGACGGGACTAACTACGAGCAGTACTTC. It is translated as CATSRDGTNYEQYF.

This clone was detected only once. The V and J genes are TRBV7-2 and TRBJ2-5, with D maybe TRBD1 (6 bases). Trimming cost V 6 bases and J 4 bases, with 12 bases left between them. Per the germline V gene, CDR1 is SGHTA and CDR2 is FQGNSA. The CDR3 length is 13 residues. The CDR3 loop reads CASRPGVGETQYF. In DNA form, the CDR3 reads TGTGCCAGCAGACCAGGGGTAGGAGAGACCCAGTACTTC.

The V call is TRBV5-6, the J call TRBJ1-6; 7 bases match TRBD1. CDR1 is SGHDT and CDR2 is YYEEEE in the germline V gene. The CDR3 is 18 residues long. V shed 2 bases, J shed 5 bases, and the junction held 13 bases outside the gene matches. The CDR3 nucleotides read TGTGCCAGCAGCTTTTCAACTACTGGGACAGCCAATAATTCACCCCTCCACTTT. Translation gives CASSFSTTGTANNSPLHF.

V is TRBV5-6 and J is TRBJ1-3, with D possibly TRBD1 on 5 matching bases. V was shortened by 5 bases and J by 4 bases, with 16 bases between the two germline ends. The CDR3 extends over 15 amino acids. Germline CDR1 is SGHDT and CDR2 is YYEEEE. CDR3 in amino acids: CASRFTGTKGNTIYF. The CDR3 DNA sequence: TGTGCCAGCAGATTTACCGGGACCAAGGGAAACACCATATATTTT.

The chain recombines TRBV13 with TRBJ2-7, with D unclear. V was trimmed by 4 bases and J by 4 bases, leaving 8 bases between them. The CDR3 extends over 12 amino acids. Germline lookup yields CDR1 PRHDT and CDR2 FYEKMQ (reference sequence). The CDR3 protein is CASSSDAYEQYF. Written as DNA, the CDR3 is TGTGCCAGCAGCTCGGACGCGTACGAGCAGTACTTC.

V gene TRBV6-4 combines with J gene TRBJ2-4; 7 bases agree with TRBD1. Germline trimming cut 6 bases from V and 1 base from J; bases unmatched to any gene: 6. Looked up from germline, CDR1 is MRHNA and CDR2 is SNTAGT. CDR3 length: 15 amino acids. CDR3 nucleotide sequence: TGTGCCAGCAGCCTGACAGGGAATGCCAAAAACATTCAGTACTTC. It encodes CASSLTGNAKNIQYF.

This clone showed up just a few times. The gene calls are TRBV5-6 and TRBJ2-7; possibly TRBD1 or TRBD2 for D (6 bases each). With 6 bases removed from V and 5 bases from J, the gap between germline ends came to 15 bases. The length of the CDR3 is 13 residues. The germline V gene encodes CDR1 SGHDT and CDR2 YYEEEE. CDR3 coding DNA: TGTGCCAGCACCGTCCGGGGGCGACACGAGCAGTACTTC. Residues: CASTVRGRHEQYF. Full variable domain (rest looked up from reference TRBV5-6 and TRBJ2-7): DAGVTQSPTHLIKTRGQQVTLRCSPKSGHDTVSWYQQALGQGPQFIFQYYEEEERQRGNFPDRFSGHQFPNYSSELNVNALLLGDSALYLCASTVRGRHEQYFGPGTRLTVT.